This entry describes one T cell receptor (beta chain). The antigen remains undetermined. This sample is drawn from a study of cytomegalovirus exposure and HLA in healthy donors. CDR3 length: 14 residues. V gave up 3 bases and J gave up 6 bases; unmatched junction bases: 4. Germline V gene lookup returns CDR1 LNHDA and CDR2 SQIVND (reference sequence). Primers included in the PCR were 60 Vbeta and 13 Jbeta primers. Clones were read by immunoSEQ multiplex PCR, and TCRdb kept only the in-frame ones, dropping some. The top ten clones hold 3% to 3.5% of a sample with roughly 69,000 clones, about 70% of them seen once. Study outcomes and limitations: Presence/absence analyses supposed approximately even sequencing depth among donors. A missense variant in DCLRE1C was later tied to TCR beta V- and J-gene trimming.

This TCR derives from a man younger than 35 in good health and CMV-seronegative. Sequenced: PBMCs. The chain employs TRBV19 and TRBJ1-1; TRBD1 agrees at 10 bases. CDR3 nucleotide sequence: TGTGCCAGTAGTATGAGCGGGACAGGGGCTGAAGCTTTCTTT. It specifies CASSMSGTGAEAFF.